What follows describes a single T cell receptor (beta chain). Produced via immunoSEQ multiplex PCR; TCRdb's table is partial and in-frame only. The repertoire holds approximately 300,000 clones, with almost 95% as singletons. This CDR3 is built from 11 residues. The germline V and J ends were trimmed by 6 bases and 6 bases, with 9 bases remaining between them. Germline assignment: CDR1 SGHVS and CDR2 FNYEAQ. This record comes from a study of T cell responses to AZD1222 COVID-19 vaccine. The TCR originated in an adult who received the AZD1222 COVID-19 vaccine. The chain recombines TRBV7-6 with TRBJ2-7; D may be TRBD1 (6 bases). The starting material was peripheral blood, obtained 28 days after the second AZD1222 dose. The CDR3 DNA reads TGTGCCAGCAGTCAGGGGATCGAGCAGTACTTC. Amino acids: CASSQGIEQYF.